This TCR beta chain was observed in a study of T cells in Graves' hyperthyroidism and ophthalmopathy. Amplified TCR beta CDR3 regions derived from RNA transcripts. First-round RT-PCR with HTBI primers amplified the TCR CDR3 region. TCRdb fed the multiplex PCR reads into MiXCR, producing one record per CDR3 protein. The profile shows 300,000 to 450,000 distinct CDR3 sequences, roughly 15% of them singletons. Trimming cost V 3 bases and J 5 bases; bases outside gene matches: 6. The CDR3 has 15 residues. The germline V gene encodes CDR1 SGHDN and CDR2 FVKESK. This clonotype was detected a few times. The chain combines TRBV14 with TRBJ1-4; 7 bases map to TRBD1. This clonotype was obtained from a woman in her 30s with Graves' hyperthyroidism that later progressed to Graves' ophthalmopathy. Sequencing was performed on blood. The CDR3 nucleotides are TGTGCCAGCAGCCACGGGGACAGTCAAAATGAAAAACTGTTTTTT. It translates to CASSHGDSQNEKLFF.